A single sample gave rise to the 14 T cell receptor beta chains below, sequenced in a study of OX40 agonist ivuxolimab in advanced cancers. The assay was immunoSEQ multiplex PCR, and TCRdb's table has in-frame clones only and misses some. The sample has fewer than 30,000 clones, about 87% seen once. The specimen comprised CD4+ or CD8+ T cells sorted from blood, sampled in a trial of the OX40 agonist ivuxolimab. Every receptor here comes from an adult with an advanced solid tumor such as melanoma, head and neck, liver or kidney cancer.

The chain recombines TRBV6-1 with TRBJ1-2, with TRBD1 matching over 7 bases. This CDR3 spans 14 amino acids. The J segment lost 4 bases and the V segment lost 5 bases, leaving 7 bases of the junction unmatched. Germline-derived CDR1 and CDR2 are MNHNS and SASEGT. CDR3 sequence (DNA): TGTGCCAGCAGTCACAGGGGAGAAGGCTATGGCTACACCTTC. Amino acids: CASSHRGEGYGYTF.

The chain carries TRBV15 and TRBJ2-4, with TRBD2 matching over 8 bases. The CDR3 is made up of 16 amino acids. CDR1 is LNHNV and CDR2 is YYDKDF in the germline V gene (reference sequence). Trimming removed 5 bases from V and 7 bases from J; junction bases left unmatched: 13. In DNA, the CDR3 is TGTGCCACCAGCCCCCGGGGGAGCGGGAGTAGGAACATTCAGTACTTC. Protein: CATSPRGSGSRNIQYF.

The chain links TRBV9 to TRBJ2-2; no clear D gene. Germline CDR1 is SGDLS and CDR2 is YYNGEE. With 1 base removed from V and 0 bases from J, the gap between germline ends came to 7 bases. The CDR3 contains 15 residues. The CDR3 nucleotides read TGTGCCAGCAGCGTAACTACAGCGAACACCGGGGAGCTGTTTTTT. Translated, it gives CASSVTTANTGELFF.

The chain uses TRBV18 and TRBJ2-3, with D possibly being TRBD2 (6 bases). This CDR3 has 16 amino acids. CDR1 KGHSH and CDR2 LQKENI come from the germline V gene. V was pared by 1 base and J by 0 bases, with 11 bases between. This CDR3 is CASSPQLASSTDTQYF. CDR3 sequence (DNA): TGTGCCAGCTCACCACAACTAGCATCTAGCACAGATACGCAGTATTTT.

The rearrangement uses TRBV10-2 and TRBJ2-2, with D perhaps matching TRBD2 (6 bases). With 6 bases removed from V and 5 bases from J, the gap between germline ends came to 10 bases. Germline lookup yields CDR1 WSHSY and CDR2 SAAADI. CDR3 length: 13 residues. This CDR3 is CASRGLQTGELFF. The CDR3 DNA sequence: TGCGCCAGCAGGGGACTCCAAACCGGGGAGCTGTTTTTT.

This sequence joins TRBV19 and TRBJ1-4; D gene unclear. V shed 4 bases and J shed 3 bases, with 18 bases lying between them. Germline V gives CDR1 LNHDA, CDR2 SQIVND (reference sequence). This CDR3 is 17 amino acids long. The chain's CDR3 is CASSTNSRGRANEKLFF. CDR3 sequence (DNA): TGTGCCAGTAGTACTAATTCCCGTGGGAGAGCTAATGAAAAACTGTTTTTT. Variable domain in full (rest from reference TRBV19 and TRBJ1-4): DGGITQSPKYLFRKEGQNVTLSCEQNLNHDAMYWYRQDPGQGLRLIYYSQIVNDFQKGDIAEGYSVSREKKESFPLTVTSAQKNPTAFYLCASSTNSRGRANEKLFFGSGTQLSVL.

The V and J genes are TRBV4-1 and TRBJ2-1; a weak D match, TRBD1 (6 bases). The germline CDR1 and CDR2 sequences are MGHRA and YSYEKL. The CDR3 is made up of 17 amino acids. V was clipped by 0 bases and J by 0 bases, with 12 bases between them. The CDR3 DNA sequence: TGCGCCAGCAGCCAAGATTGGGGGACACTCTCCTACAATGAGCAGTTCTTC. It encodes CASSQDWGTLSYNEQFF.

The rearrangement uses TRBV5-8 and TRBJ1-5, with D possibly matching TRBD1 (6 bases). Trimming stripped 3 bases from V and 8 bases from J, with 9 bases between. Germline V gene lookup returns CDR1 SGHTS and CDR2 YDEGEE. The CDR3 sequence is 12 residues long. CDR3 sequence: CASSWRGKPQHF. The DNA of the CDR3 is TGTGCCAGCAGCTGGAGGGGGAAGCCCCAGCATTTT.

V gene TRBV7-2 combines with J gene TRBJ1-2; D is unresolved. CDR1 and CDR2 from the germline V gene are SGHTA and FQGNSA. The CDR3 is 15 residues long. Trimming took off 0 bases at V and 6 bases at J, with 14 bases between the two ends. The CDR3 sequence is CASSLALTPSDGYTF. In DNA, the CDR3 is TGTGCCAGCAGCTTAGCCCTAACCCCCTCCGATGGCTACACCTTC.

The rearrangement links TRBV7-6 to TRBJ2-2; 7 bases are shared with TRBD2. V gave up 1 base and J gave up 7 bases; unmatched junction bases: 6. Germline V lookup: CDR1 SGHVS, CDR2 FNYEAQ. The CDR3 sequence is 15 residues long. In DNA, the CDR3 is TGTGCCAGCAGCTTAGAAGCGGGGAACGGCGGGGAGCTGTTTTTT. Amino acids: CASSLEAGNGGELFF.

This rearrangement joins TRBV5-1 to TRBJ1-1; no clear D gene. V was shortened by 0 bases and J by 1 base, with 13 bases between the two germline ends. Germline CDR1 SGHRS, CDR2 YFSETQ. This CDR3 contains 16 residues. CDR3 protein: CASSLGHLARNTEAFF. For the CDR3, the DNA is TGCGCCAGCAGCTTGGGACATTTGGCAAGGAACACTGAAGCTTTCTTT.

The J gene is TRBJ2-7, the V gene TRBV10-3; perhaps TRBD1 as D (6 bases). The germline gives CDR1 ENHRY, CDR2 SYGVKD. V lost 10 bases and J 0 bases, leaving 13 bases between the germline ends. This CDR3 has 13 amino acids. Written as DNA, the CDR3 is TGTGCCACCGAGGACAGCCACTCCTACGAGCAGTACTTC. Translating it yields CATEDSHSYEQYF.

This chain joins TRBV5-1 and TRBJ2-1; the match to TRBD2 covers 8 bases. Trimming took 2 bases from V and 4 from J; bases not matched to a gene: 11. This CDR3 is built from 17 residues. From germline, CDR1 is SGHRS and CDR2 YFSETQ. DNA of the CDR3: TGCGCCAGCAGCTTCCCCAGGGGCGGGGGGACATACAATGAGCAGTTCTTC. Its protein product is CASSFPRGGGTYNEQFF.

The chain has TRBV6-5 and TRBJ2-7; weak D call: TRBD1 (6 bases). The germline V gene has CDR1 MNHEY and CDR2 SVGAGI. The CDR3 sequence is 15 residues long. For the CDR3, the DNA is TGTGCATCGGGCAGGGGCTCTTCGTCGTTTAACGAGCAGTACTTC. Encoded protein: CASGRGSSSFNEQYF.